These 25 T cell receptor beta chains share one sample of origin, sequenced in a study of blood T cell repertoires in COVID-19. TCRdb's copy holds only in-frame clones and misses some; the assay was immunoSEQ multiplex PCR. The data contain around 250,000 clones, around 86% of them singletons. Sequencing was carried out using PBMCs or T cells enriched from blood (not recorded which). Every receptor here comes from a woman in her 50s who had recovered from COVID-19.

The chain recombines TRBV30 with TRBJ1-1, with TRBD1 identical over 7 bases. Germline V CDR1 and CDR2: GTSNPN, SVGIG (reference sequence). CDR3 length: 15 residues. The V and J ends lost 3 bases and 1 base, in that order; junction bases with no gene match: 8. CDR3 sequence: CAWSQGGNGNTEAFF. CDR3 DNA: TGTGCCTGGAGCCAGGGGGGAAATGGGAACACTGAAGCTTTCTTT.

The chain has TRBV7-8 and TRBJ1-3; TRBD1 might be the D (5 bases). The CDR3 runs to 15 residues. V was trimmed by 7 bases and J by 0 bases, leaving 13 bases between them. The germline V gene has CDR1 SGHVS and CDR2 FQNEAQ. As DNA, the CDR3 is TGTGCCAGCATCGAATCGGGGGGCTCTGGAAACACCATATATTTT. This codes for CASIESGGSGNTIYF.

This clone was detected a few times. V gene TRBV5-1 combines with J gene TRBJ1-2; TRBD1 matches 12 bases. Trimming removed 0 bases from V and 5 bases from J; junction bases left unmatched: 11. Germline CDR1 SGHRS, CDR2 YFSETQ. The CDR3 spans 18 residues. The CDR3 region is CASSLGPGQGARGYGYTF. DNA for the CDR3: TGCGCCAGCAGCTTGGGGCCGGGACAGGGGGCGCGCGGGTATGGCTACACCTTC. Looking up the rest from reference TRBV5-1 and TRBJ1-2 gives the full variable domain: KAGVTQTPRYLIKTRGQQVTLSCSPISGHRSVSWYQQTPGQGLQFLFEYFSETQRNKGNFPGRFSGRQFSNSRSEMNVSTLELGDSALYLCASSLGPGQGARGYGYTFGSGTRLTVV.

The chain uses TRBV28 and TRBJ1-5, with 8 nucleotides matching TRBD1. Germline loops: CDR1 MDHEN, CDR2 SYDVKM. After removal of 4 bases from V and 6 bases from J, the junction contained 14 bases not matched to a gene. The CDR3 has 17 residues. This CDR3 is CASSSILGTGVFQPQHF. In DNA form, the CDR3 reads TGTGCCAGCAGTTCCATTCTAGGGACAGGAGTTTTTCAGCCCCAGCATTTT.

The CDR3 reads CASSSRGPSSYNEQFF. CDR3 bases: TGTGCCAGCAGTAGCAGGGGACCCAGCTCCTACAATGAGCAGTTCTTC. The chain is built from TRBV3-1 (or the pseudogene TRBV3-2) and TRBJ2-1; the D gene is possibly TRBD1 (6 bases). Germline assignment: CDR1 LGHDT and CDR2 YNNKEL (reference sequence). The length of the CDR3 is 16 residues. V lost 6 bases and J 0 bases, leaving 15 bases between the germline ends.

The chain links TRBV3-1 (or the pseudogene TRBV3-2) to TRBJ2-3; TRBD2 matches at 14 bases. Germline assignment: CDR1 LGHDT and CDR2 YNNKEL (reference sequence). The CDR3 has 17 residues. J was trimmed by 7 bases and V by 4 bases; bases with no gene match: 10. This CDR3 is CASSPGTSGRTLYTQYF. The CDR3, as DNA: TGTGCCAGCAGCCCTGGGACTAGCGGGAGAACCCTCTATACGCAGTATTTT.

This clone occurred once. The rearrangement joins TRBV10-1 to TRBJ2-7; D is unclear. This CDR3 comprises 13 residues. Germline V lookup: CDR1 WNHNN, CDR2 SYGVQD (reference sequence). Trimming pared 3 bases from V and 2 bases from J, leaving 8 bases between. CDR3 loop: CASSESNAYEQYF. The CDR3 bases are TGCGCCAGCAGTGAATCTAACGCCTACGAGCAGTACTTC.

This chain links TRBV6-2 or TRBV6-3 with TRBJ2-1; the match to TRBD2 covers 9 bases. The junction had 15 bases not matched to a gene; V was cut back by 2 bases and J by 4 bases. This CDR3 comprises 19 residues. Germline V gene sequence: CDR1 MNHEY, CDR2 SVGEGT. CDR3 nucleotide sequence: TGTGCCAGCAGTTACCCGACCCCTAGACTAGCGGAGATTTACAATGAGCAGTTCTTC. It is translated as CASSYPTPRLAEIYNEQFF.

This clone was found a few times. J is TRBJ2-2 and V is TRBV27, with D unclear. This CDR3 spans 13 amino acids. V lost 6 bases and J lost 14, with 19 bases in between. Germline V gene lookup returns CDR1 MNHEY and CDR2 SMNVEV (reference sequence). In DNA, the CDR3 is TGTGCCAGCAGCCCTCTGGGCCCTACGTTTCTGTTTTTT. This translates into CASSPLGPTFLFF.

This clone was seen a handful of times. The chain employs TRBV6-5 and TRBJ1-1, with 7 bases identical to TRBD1. The V segment lost 6 bases and the J segment 8 bases; nucleotides outside the gene matches: 12. The CDR3 totals 14 residues. Germline CDR1 MNHEY, CDR2 SVGAGI. CDR3 residues: CASSLGRRQGEAFF. The DNA for the CDR3 is TGTGCCAGCAGCCTAGGGAGACGACAGGGAGAAGCTTTCTTT.

V and J are TRBV29-1 and TRBJ1-1; D is perhaps TRBD1 (6 bases). Germline loops: CDR1 SQVTM, CDR2 ANQGSEA. Trimming stripped 5 bases from V and 0 bases from J, with 10 bases between. This CDR3 has 13 amino acids. DNA for the CDR3: TGCAGCGTTACAGGGCTGATGAACACTGAAGCTTTCTTT. It codes for CSVTGLMNTEAFF. Looking up the rest from reference TRBV29-1 and TRBJ1-1 gives the full variable domain: SAVISQKPSRDICQRGTSLTIQCQVDSQVTMMFWYRQQPGQSLTLIATANQGSEATYESGFVIDKFPISRPNLTFSTLTVSNMSPEDSSIYLCSVTGLMNTEAFFGQGTRLTVV.

In its sample, this clone was seen once. V gene TRBV6-5 combines with J gene TRBJ2-1; D is unresolved. This CDR3 is 12 amino acids long. Germline CDR1 MNHEY, CDR2 SVGAGI. V gave up 6 bases and J gave up 9 bases, with 12 bases separating them. CDR3 residues: CASRLDIAEQFF. The CDR3, as DNA: TGTGCCAGCAGACTCGACATCGCTGAGCAGTTCTTC.

The J gene is TRBJ2-2, the V gene TRBV27; D not certain. The V end lost 5 bases, the J end lost 5 bases, and 6 bases lay between the germline ends. The CDR3 covers 12 residues. Germline V gene data show CDR1 as MNHEY and CDR2 as SMNVEV (reference sequence). In DNA, the CDR3 is TGTGCCAGCAGTCTACTTACCGGGGAGCTGTTTTTT. Translated: CASSLLTGELFF.

This clone was seen a few times. The chain combines TRBV28 with TRBJ1-2; 8 nucleotides line up with TRBD1. CDR1 MDHEN and CDR2 SYDVKM come from the germline V gene. The CDR3 loop spans 13 amino acids. With V trimmed by 4 bases and J by 7 bases, 5 bases remained unmatched. CDR3 in DNA: TGTGCCAGCAGTTACAGGGGGATCTTTGGCTACACCTTC. Amino acids: CASSYRGIFGYTF.

Only one count was recorded for this clone. The chain uses TRBV6-5 and TRBJ1-6; D is unresolved. Trimming took 8 bases from V and 8 from J, leaving 16 bases between them. Germline V gives CDR1 MNHEY, CDR2 SVGAGI. CDR3 length: 14 amino acids. CDR3 sequence: CASRNIEAHSPLHF. CDR3 sequence (DNA): TGTGCCAGCCGTAATATAGAGGCTCATTCACCCCTCCACTTT.

The chain couples TRBV3-1 (or the pseudogene TRBV3-2) to TRBJ2-7; a weak D match, TRBD1 (6 bases). The CDR3 totals 14 residues. Trimming pared 2 bases from V and 6 bases from J, leaving 14 bases between. From germline, CDR1 is LGHDT and CDR2 YNNKEL (reference sequence). CDR3 DNA sequence: TGTGCCAGCAGCCAACAGGGGAGCAGCGGCGAGCAGTACTTC. Amino acids: CASSQQGSSGEQYF.

The V call is TRBV2, the J call TRBJ2-5; tentatively, D is TRBD2 (6 bases). The CDR3 contains 15 residues. The germline V gene encodes CDR1 SNHLY and CDR2 FYNNEI. The V and J ends lost 7 bases and 5 bases respectively, with 20 bases between them. In nucleotides, the CDR3 is TGTGCCAGCACCGGCGGGGCAGGTGGGTCGGAGACCCAGTACTTC. Translating gives CASTGGAGGSETQYF.

The chain employs TRBV19 and TRBJ2-7; the D gene is possibly TRBD2 (6 bases). The CDR3 length is 13 residues. Germline V gives CDR1 LNHDA, CDR2 SQIVND (reference sequence). The V end was cut by 5 bases, the J end by 3 bases, with 11 bases between. CDR3 loop: CASSAGIFYEQYF. CDR3 nucleotide sequence: TGTGCCAGTAGTGCGGGGATCTTCTACGAGCAGTACTTC.

A remark on this clone: One junction end disagrees with the germline gene, perhaps due to a read error. The chain is built from TRBV19 and TRBJ1-5, with 7 bases fitting TRBD1. Germline V gene data show CDR1 as LNHDA and CDR2 as SQIVND (reference sequence). CDR3 length equals 17 residues. The CDR3 DNA follows: TGTGCCAGTAGCCAAGAACTCGGCAGGGGGGCCGGTCAGCCCCGGCATTTT. Its translation: CASSQELGRGAGQPRHF. Full variable domain (rest looked up from reference TRBV19 and TRBJ1-5): DGGITQSPKYLFRKEGQNVTLSCEQNLNHDAMYWYRQDPGQGLRLIYYSQIVNDFQKGDIAEGYSVSREKKESFPLTVTSAQKNPTAFYLCASSQELGRGAGQPRHFGDGTRLSIL.

The chain carries TRBV5-5 and TRBJ2-1, with 7 bases fitting TRBD1. The CDR3 consists of 17 residues. Looked up from germline, CDR1 is SGHKS and CDR2 is YYEKEE (reference sequence). V lost 0 bases, J lost 3 bases, and 9 bases stayed unmatched. Here the CDR3 DNA reads TGTGCCAGCAGCTTGGTGACCGGGACAGCCCTCTACAATGAGCAGTTCTTC. This codes for CASSLVTGTALYNEQFF.

The chain employs TRBV19 and TRBJ2-5; 7 bases line up with TRBD1. CDR3 length: 15 residues. Germline trimming cut 4 bases from V and 4 bases from J; bases unmatched to any gene: 9. In germline, CDR1 is LNHDA, CDR2 SQIVND (reference sequence). The CDR3 reads CASSTRDSLGETQYF. CDR3 nucleotide sequence: TGTGCCAGTAGTACCCGGGACAGCCTTGGAGAGACCCAGTACTTC.

The rearrangement uses TRBV19 and TRBJ2-7; 7 nucleotides agree with TRBD1. CDR3 length: 15 amino acids. V shed 4 bases, J shed 7 bases, and the junction held 13 bases outside the gene matches. Germline lookup yields CDR1 LNHDA and CDR2 SQIVND (reference sequence). For the CDR3, the DNA is TGTGCCAGTAGTACCGGGACAGCTCCCTCGTGGGAGCAGTACTTC. Translation gives CASSTGTAPSWEQYF. The full variable domain, in which reference TRBV19 and TRBJ2-7 provide the parts outside the CDR3, is DGGITQSPKYLFRKEGQNVTLSCEQNLNHDAMYWYRQDPGQGLRLIYYSQIVNDFQKGDIAEGYSVSREKKESFPLTVTSAQKNPTAFYLCASSTGTAPSWEQYFGPGTRLTVT.

CDR3 nucleotide sequence: TGTGCCAGCAGCCGCGGTGGAGGGGTGGAGACCCAGTACTTC. Translating gives CASSRGGGVETQYF. V and J are TRBV6-2 or TRBV6-3 and TRBJ2-5; maybe TRBD2 (6 bases). The CDR3 is 14 amino acids. V was pared by 6 bases and J by 5 bases, with 16 bases between. CDR1 and CDR2 from the germline V gene are MNHEY and SVGEGT.

The chain uses TRBV6-5 and TRBJ1-2, with TRBD1 matching over 7 bases. The CDR3 runs 14 residues. V shed 2 bases and J 2 bases; nucleotides not matched to a gene: 2. The germline gives CDR1 MNHEY, CDR2 SVGAGI. Written as DNA, the CDR3 is TGTGCCAGCAGTTACACACAGGGGAACTATGGCTACACCTTC. The encoded protein is CASSYTQGNYGYTF.

The chain has TRBV5-4 and TRBJ2-1; tentatively, D is TRBD2 (6 bases). V shed 4 bases and J shed 2 bases, with 13 bases lying between them. From germline, CDR1 is SGHNT and CDR2 YYREEE (reference sequence). The length of the CDR3 is 15 residues. The CDR3 coding sequence is TGTGCCAGCAGCCAAGCGGGCCCCCCCTACAATGAGCAGTTCTTC. It translates to CASSQAGPPYNEQFF.